This T cell receptor (beta chain) originates from a study of cytomegalovirus exposure and HLA in healthy donors. PCR was performed using 60 Vbeta and 13 Jbeta primers. Measured with immunoSEQ multiplex PCR; TCRdb has only the in-frame clones, and not every one. The sample carries approximately 140,000 clones, about 76% recorded once. Concerning this clone itself: The antigen is undetermined.

The CDR3 runs to 15 residues. V was pared by 3 bases and J by 5 bases, with 9 bases of the junction left unmatched. CDR1 is SGDLS, CDR2 YYNGEE, per germline. Though probably carrying unrecorded immune exposures, donors were nominally healthy at sampling. Study results and caveats: There were some V segments, including TRBV6-2 and TRBV6-3, excluded as indistinguishable. When analyzed later, the rates of TCR association showed variation by HLA locus, with DRB1 the most and HLA-C the fewest.

Material: PBMCs. The TCR comes from a female donor in good health and CMV-seronegative. The V gene is TRBV9, the J gene TRBJ1-1; TRBD1 matches at 8 bases. The CDR3 loop reads CASSASNRGETEAFF. CDR3 nucleotides: TGTGCCAGCAGCGCGAGTAACAGGGGGGAAACTGAAGCTTTCTTT.